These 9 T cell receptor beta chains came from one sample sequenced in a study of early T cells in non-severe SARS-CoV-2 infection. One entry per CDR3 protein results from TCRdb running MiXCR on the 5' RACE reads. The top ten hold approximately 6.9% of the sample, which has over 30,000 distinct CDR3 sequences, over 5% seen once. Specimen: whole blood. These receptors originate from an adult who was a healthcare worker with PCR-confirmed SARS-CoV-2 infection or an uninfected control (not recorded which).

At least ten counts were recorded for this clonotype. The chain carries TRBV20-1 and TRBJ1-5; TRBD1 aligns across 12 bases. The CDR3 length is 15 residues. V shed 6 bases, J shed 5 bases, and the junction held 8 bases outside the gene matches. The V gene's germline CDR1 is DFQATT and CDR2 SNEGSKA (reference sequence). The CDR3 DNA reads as TGCAGTGCCTGGACAGGGACAGGGGGCCATCAGCCCCAGCATTTT. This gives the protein CSAWTGTGGHQPQHF.

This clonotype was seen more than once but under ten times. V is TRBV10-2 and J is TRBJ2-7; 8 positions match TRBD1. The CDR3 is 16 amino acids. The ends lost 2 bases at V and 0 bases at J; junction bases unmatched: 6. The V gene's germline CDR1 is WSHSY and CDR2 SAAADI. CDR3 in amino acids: CASSEPGTGGSYEQYF. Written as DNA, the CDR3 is TGCGCCAGCAGTGAGCCCGGGACAGGAGGCTCCTACGAGCAGTACTTC.

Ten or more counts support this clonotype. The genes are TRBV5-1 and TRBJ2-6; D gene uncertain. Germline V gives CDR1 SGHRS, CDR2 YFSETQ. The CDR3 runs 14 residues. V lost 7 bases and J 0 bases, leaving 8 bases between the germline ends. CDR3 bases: TGCGCCAGCCAACCCCTCTCTGGGGCCAACGTCCTGACTTTC. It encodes CASQPLSGANVLTF.

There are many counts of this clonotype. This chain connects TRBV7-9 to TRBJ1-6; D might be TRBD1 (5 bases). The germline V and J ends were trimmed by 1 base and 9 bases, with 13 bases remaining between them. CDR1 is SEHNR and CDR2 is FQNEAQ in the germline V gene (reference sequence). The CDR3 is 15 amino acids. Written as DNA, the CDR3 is TGTGCCAGCAGCTTAGAAGGGGCTTCGGTTTCACCCCTCCACTTT. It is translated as CASSLEGASVSPLHF.

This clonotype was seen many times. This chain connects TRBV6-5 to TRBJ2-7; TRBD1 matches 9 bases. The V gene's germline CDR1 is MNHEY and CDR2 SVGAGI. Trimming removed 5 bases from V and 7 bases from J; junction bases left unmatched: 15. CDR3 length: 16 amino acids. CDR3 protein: CASSPLEDRGLREQYF. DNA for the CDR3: TGTGCCAGCAGTCCCCTGGAGGACAGGGGTCTACGGGAGCAGTACTTC.

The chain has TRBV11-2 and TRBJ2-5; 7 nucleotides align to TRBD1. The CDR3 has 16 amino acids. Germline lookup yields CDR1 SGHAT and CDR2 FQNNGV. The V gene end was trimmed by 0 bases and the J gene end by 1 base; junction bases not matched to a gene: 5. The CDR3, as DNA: TGTGCCAGCAGCTTAGATACAGGGGACCCCCAAGAGACCCAGTACTTC. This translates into CASSLDTGDPQETQYF.

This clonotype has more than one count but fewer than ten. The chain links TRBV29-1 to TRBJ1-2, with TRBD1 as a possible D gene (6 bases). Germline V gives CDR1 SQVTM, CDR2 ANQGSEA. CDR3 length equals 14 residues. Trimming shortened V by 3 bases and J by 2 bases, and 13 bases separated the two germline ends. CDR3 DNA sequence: TGCAGCGTTGACCACAGGGAGGCCAACTATGGCTACACCTTC. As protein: CSVDHREANYGYTF.

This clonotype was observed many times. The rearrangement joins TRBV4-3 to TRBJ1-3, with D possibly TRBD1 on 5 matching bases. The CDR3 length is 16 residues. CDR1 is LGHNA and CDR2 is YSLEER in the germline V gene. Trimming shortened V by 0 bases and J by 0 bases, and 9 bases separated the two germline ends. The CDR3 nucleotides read TGCGCCAGCAGCCAAGATGGGAGGGGCTCTGGAAACACCATATATTTT. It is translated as CASSQDGRGSGNTIYF.

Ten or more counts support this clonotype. In DNA, the CDR3 is TGTGCCAGCAGTGATCCGAGCCGGGACGGGAATCAGCCCCAGCATTTT. Amino acid sequence: CASSDPSRDGNQPQHF. The genes are TRBV2 and TRBJ1-5; a weak D match, TRBD1 (5 bases). The ends were cut back, 3 bases at V and 4 bases at J, with 16 bases in the middle. This CDR3 has 16 residues. CDR1 is SNHLY, CDR2 FYNNEI, per germline.